A single sample gave rise to the 23 T cell receptor beta chains below, sequenced in a study of Ad26.COV2.S vaccination and SARS-CoV-2 variants. Described treatment: some 19 received Ad26.COV2.S at low or high dose, single or two shots; about 5 received placebo; per-sample allocation not given. Material that was analyzed had been drawn on day 63 after the first vaccine or placebo injection. Assay: immunoSEQ multiplex PCR; the TCRdb copy retains only in-frame clones and omits some. The sample yields under 550,000 clones, about nine tenths seen once. The input for sequencing was peripheral blood, taken in a trial of Ad26.COV2.S vaccine versus placebo. All receptors come from a person aged 18 to 65 who received the Ad26.COV2.S COVID-19 vaccine or a placebo.

The rearrangement uses TRBV3-1 (or the pseudogene TRBV3-2) and TRBJ2-2, with D possibly being TRBD2 (6 bases). Per germline, CDR1 LGHDT and CDR2 YNNKEL (reference sequence). Trimming removed 1 base at V and 5 bases at J, with 14 bases between. There are 16 residues in the CDR3. The CDR3 is CASSQVGGGVTGELFF. DNA for the CDR3: TGTGCCAGCAGCCAAGTCGGGGGAGGAGTAACCGGGGAGCTGTTTTTT.

In this sample, this clone turned up a few times. V and J are TRBV3-1 (or the pseudogene TRBV3-2) and TRBJ2-2; no clear D. Per germline, CDR1 LGHDT and CDR2 YNNKEL (reference sequence). The V and J ends lost 1 base and 0 bases respectively, with 3 bases between them. The CDR3 loop spans 14 amino acids. The CDR3 sequence is CASSQATNTGELFF. The CDR3 DNA follows: TGTGCCAGCAGCCAAGCGACGAACACCGGGGAGCTGTTTTTT.

This rearrangement joins TRBV6-6 to TRBJ1-4; no clear D gene. The CDR3 loop spans 14 amino acids. V was clipped by 2 bases and J by 6 bases, with 10 bases between them. Per the germline V gene, CDR1 is MNHNY and CDR2 is SVGAGI (reference sequence). The CDR3 protein is CASSYRGKYEKLFF. CDR3 nucleotides: TGTGCCAGCAGTTACCGTGGTAAATATGAAAAACTGTTTTTT.

The chain has TRBV30 and TRBJ2-3, with TRBD2 matching over 9 bases. Germline trimming cut 0 bases from V and 0 bases from J; bases unmatched to any gene: 10. There are 18 residues in the CDR3. CDR1 is GTSNPN, CDR2 SVGIG, per germline (reference sequence). This CDR3 is CAWSVLSGSLQSTDTQYF. The CDR3 DNA follows: TGTGCCTGGAGTGTACTTAGCGGGAGTTTACAAAGCACAGATACGCAGTATTTT. The variable domain in full, completed from reference TRBV30 and TRBJ2-3, reads SQTIHQWPATLVQPVGSPLSLECTVEGTSNPNLYWYRQAAGRGLQLLFYSVGIGQISSEVPQNLSASRPQDRQFILSSKKLLLSDSGFYLCAWSVLSGSLQSTDTQYFGPGTRLTVL.

This chain connects TRBV6-6 to TRBJ2-7; TRBD1 aligns across 10 bases. The CDR3 runs 15 residues. From germline, CDR1 is MNHNY and CDR2 SVGAGI (reference sequence). V trimming: 6 bases; J trimming: 3 bases; junction bases outside the gene matches: 8. The CDR3 protein is CASRLTGTGDYEQYF. The CDR3 region has the DNA TGTGCCAGCAGGTTGACCGGGACAGGGGACTACGAGCAGTACTTC.

This chain connects TRBV5-1 to TRBJ1-1; no definite D call. V shed 10 bases and J shed 3 bases, with 16 bases lying between them. The length of the CDR3 is 13 residues. Germline V CDR1 and CDR2: SGHRS, YFSETQ. As DNA, the CDR3 is TGCGCCTCACAAAAAATGGAGGACACTGAAGCTTTCTTT. It yields the protein CASQKMEDTEAFF.

Concerning this clone itself: Other DNA variants within this sample encode the same CDR3. The chain couples TRBV6-2 or TRBV6-3 to TRBJ2-1; D could derive from TRBD1 or TRBD2 (5 bases each). V lost 1 base to trimming and J lost 9 bases, with 7 bases between them. This CDR3 has 12 amino acids. Germline CDR1 reads MNHEY; CDR2 reads SVGEGT. CDR3 DNA sequence: TGTGCCAGCAGTTACTTTGGGGGTGAGCAGTTCTTC. The encoded protein is CASSYFGGEQFF.

The chain couples TRBV7-8 to TRBJ2-1; 12 bases map to TRBD2. V shed 5 bases and J 2 bases; nucleotides not matched to a gene: 4. Germline-derived CDR1 and CDR2 are SGHVS and FQNEAQ. The CDR3 covers 16 residues. CDR3 coding DNA: TGTGCCAGCAGCCCAAGGACTAGCGGGACCTACAATGAGCAGTTCTTC. Amino acids: CASSPRTSGTYNEQFF.

The chain uses TRBV11-2 and TRBJ2-7, with a weak D call TRBD2 (6 bases). Germline loops: CDR1 SGHAT, CDR2 FQNNGV. This CDR3 has 15 amino acids. The ends were cut back, 4 bases at V and 3 bases at J, with 16 bases in the middle. CDR3 nucleotides: TGTGCCAGCAGCTCGGTATACGGGAGAAACTACGAGCAGTACTTC. Its translation: CASSSVYGRNYEQYF.

This sequence joins TRBV6-2 or TRBV6-3 and TRBJ1-1, with TRBD1 as a possible D gene (5 bases). The germline V and J ends were trimmed by 2 bases and 7 bases, with 14 bases remaining between them. Looked up from germline, CDR1 is MNHEY and CDR2 is SVGEGT. CDR3 size: 14 residues. CDR3 sequence reads: CASSYDRPLYEAFF. In DNA, the CDR3 is TGTGCCAGCAGTTACGACAGACCGCTTTATGAAGCTTTCTTT.

This clone was picked up one time. This chain connects TRBV6-6 to TRBJ2-7; TRBD2 might be the D (6 bases). Per germline, CDR1 MNHNY and CDR2 SVGAGI (reference sequence). The CDR3 consists of 13 residues. V lost 6 bases and J lost 7, with 16 bases in between. In DNA form, the CDR3 reads TGTGCCAGCAGGGGGGGAAGGGCTAGTGAGCAGTACTTC. Translated: CASRGGRASEQYF.

The J gene is TRBJ1-6, the V gene TRBV5-5; a possible D gene is TRBD1 (6 bases). Germline V lookup: CDR1 SGHKS, CDR2 YYEKEE (reference sequence). This CDR3 spans 16 amino acids. The germline V and J ends were trimmed by 2 bases and 9 bases, with 18 bases remaining between them. The CDR3 protein is CASSFTWGQGGSPLHF. In DNA form, the CDR3 reads TGTGCCAGCAGCTTCACGTGGGGGCAGGGAGGTTCACCCCTCCACTTT.

This rearrangement joins TRBV18 to TRBJ1-1; no definite D call. The ends were cut back, 2 bases at V and 6 bases at J, with 16 bases in the middle. The CDR3 runs 15 residues. The germline V gene has CDR1 KGHSH and CDR2 LQKENI. This CDR3 is CASSPFGIELAEAFF. The CDR3 DNA is TGTGCCAGCTCACCATTCGGAATCGAATTAGCTGAAGCTTTCTTT.

The chain combines TRBV6-5 with TRBJ2-5; the match to TRBD2 covers 15 bases. With V trimmed by 9 bases and J by 4 bases, 3 bases remained unmatched. CDR3 length: 14 amino acids. Germline V gene sequence: CDR1 MNHEY, CDR2 SVGAGI. The CDR3 coding sequence is TGTGCCAGTGCGGGACTAGCGGGAGGAGAGACCCAGTACTTC. This sequence encodes CASAGLAGGETQYF.

CDR3 DNA: TGTGCCAGCAGTTCGACTAGCGGGAGGGCCTACAATGAGCAGTTCTTC. This translates into CASSSTSGRAYNEQFF. The V gene is TRBV6-2 or TRBV6-3, the J gene TRBJ2-1, with TRBD2 matching over 14 bases. Looked up from germline, CDR1 is MNHEY and CDR2 is SVGEGT. With 4 bases clipped from V and 2 bases from J, the junction kept 1 base outside the gene matches. This CDR3 comprises 16 residues.

The V call is TRBV6-6, the J call TRBJ1-5; D remains unclear. The V gene's germline CDR1 is MNHNY and CDR2 SVGAGI (reference sequence). V was shortened by 2 bases and J by 6 bases, with 17 bases between the two germline ends. There are 16 residues in the CDR3. The CDR3 nucleotides read TGTGCCAGCAGTTACACCGGACCCAAGCCCACTCAGCCCCAGCATTTT. The encoded protein is CASSYTGPKPTQPQHF.

The J gene is TRBJ1-5, the V gene TRBV30, with a weak D call TRBD1 (6 bases). The CDR3 is 17 residues long. Germline CDR1 GTSNPN, CDR2 SVGIG (reference sequence). The germline V and J ends were trimmed by 2 bases and 3 bases, with 20 bases remaining between them. The chain's CDR3 is CAWSSSRDTPVNQPQHF. For the CDR3, the DNA is TGTGCCTGGAGTTCATCTCGGGACACTCCGGTCAATCAGCCCCAGCATTTT.

This clone appeared a few times. This rearrangement joins TRBV3-1 (or the pseudogene TRBV3-2) to TRBJ1-2; TRBD1 is a possible D gene (6 bases). The CDR3 runs to 16 residues. Germline V CDR1 and CDR2: LGHDT, YNNKEL (reference sequence). The ends were cut back, 3 bases at V and 2 bases at J, with 16 bases in the middle. CDR3 residues: CASSQHGQKINYGYTF. The CDR3, as DNA: TGTGCCAGCAGCCAGCACGGACAGAAAATAAACTATGGCTACACCTTC.

This clone was seen once. The rearrangement joins TRBV16 to TRBJ2-1, with 11 bases identical to TRBD1. This CDR3 has 16 residues. Germline lookup yields CDR1 KGHSY and CDR2 FQNENV. With V trimmed by 4 bases and J by 4 bases, 6 bases remained unmatched. CDR3 sequence (DNA): TGTGCCAGCAGCCCCGGGACAGGGGGGAAATACAATGAGCAGTTCTTC. Its translation is CASSPGTGGKYNEQFF.

The V and J genes are TRBV30 and TRBJ2-1, with D tentatively TRBD2 (6 bases). The CDR3 has 12 residues. From germline, CDR1 is GTSNPN and CDR2 SVGIG (reference sequence). With 3 bases removed from V and 8 bases from J, the gap between germline ends came to 11 bases. The CDR3 sequence: CAWRGRSDEQFF. CDR3 sequence (DNA): TGTGCCTGGAGGGGGAGGTCGGATGAGCAGTTCTTC.

The rearrangement uses TRBV6-6 and TRBJ2-1, with 12 bases matching TRBD2. From germline, CDR1 is MNHNY and CDR2 SVGAGI (reference sequence). Unmatched junction bases numbered 6, after V lost 2 bases and J lost 7 bases. The CDR3 runs to 16 residues. Here the CDR3 DNA reads TGTGCCAGCAGTTACGAACCTAGCGGGAGGGGAAATGAGCAGTTCTTC. Encoded protein: CASSYEPSGRGNEQFF.

The CDR3 nucleotides read TGTGCCAGCAGCTTCCACAGGGAGTTCGCCTATGGCTACACCTTC. Its protein product is CASSFHREFAYGYTF. This rearrangement joins TRBV5-5 to TRBJ1-2, with TRBD1 as a possible D gene (6 bases). The V end lost 2 bases, the J end lost 4 bases, and 15 bases lay between the germline ends. CDR3 length equals 15 residues. Germline V gives CDR1 SGHKS, CDR2 YYEKEE (reference sequence).

This chain connects TRBV7-3 to TRBJ2-5; possible D gene TRBD1, 5 bases. V gave up 2 bases and J gave up 2 bases, with 27 bases separating them. The CDR3 loop spans 20 amino acids. Germline V gene sequence: CDR1 SGHTA, CDR2 FQGTGA. The CDR3 DNA follows: TGTGCCAGCAGCTTATACCCGACCGCAGGGTCGATTGTGGGGCAAGAGACCCAGTACTTC. Translating it yields CASSLYPTAGSIVGQETQYF.